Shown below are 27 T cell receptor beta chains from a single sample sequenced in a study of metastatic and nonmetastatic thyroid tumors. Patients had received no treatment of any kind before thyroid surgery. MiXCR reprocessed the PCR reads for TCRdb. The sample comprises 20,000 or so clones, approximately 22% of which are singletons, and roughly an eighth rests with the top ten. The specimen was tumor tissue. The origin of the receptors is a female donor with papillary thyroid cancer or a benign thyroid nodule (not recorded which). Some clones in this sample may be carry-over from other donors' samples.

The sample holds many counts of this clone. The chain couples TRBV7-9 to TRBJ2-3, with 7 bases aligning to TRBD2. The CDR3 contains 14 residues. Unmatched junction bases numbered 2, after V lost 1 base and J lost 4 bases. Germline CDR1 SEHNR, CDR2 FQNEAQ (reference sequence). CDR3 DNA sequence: TGTGCCAGCAGCTTAGACGCGGGAGCAGATACGCAGTATTTT. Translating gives CASSLDAGADTQYF.

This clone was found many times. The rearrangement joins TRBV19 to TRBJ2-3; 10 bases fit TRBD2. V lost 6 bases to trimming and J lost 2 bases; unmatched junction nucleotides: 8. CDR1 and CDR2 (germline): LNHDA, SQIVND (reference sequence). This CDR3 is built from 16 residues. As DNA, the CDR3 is TGTGCCAGTAGCCTTCTAGCGGGAGCCCCCACAGATACGCAGTATTTT. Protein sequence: CASSLLAGAPTDTQYF.

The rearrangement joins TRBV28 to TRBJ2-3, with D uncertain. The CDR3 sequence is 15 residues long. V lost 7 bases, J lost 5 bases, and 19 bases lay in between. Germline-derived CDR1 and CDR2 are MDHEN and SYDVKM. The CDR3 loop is CASIAPTTLRDTQYF. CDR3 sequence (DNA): TGTGCCAGCATTGCCCCTACTACCCTCAGAGATACGCAGTATTTT.

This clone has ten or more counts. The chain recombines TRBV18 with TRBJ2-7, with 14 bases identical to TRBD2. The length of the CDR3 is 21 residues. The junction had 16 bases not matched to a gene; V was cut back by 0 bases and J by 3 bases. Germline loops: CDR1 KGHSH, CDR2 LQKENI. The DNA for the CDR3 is TGTGCCAGCTCACCACCAAAAGGACAGTCTCCGGGACTAGCGGGAGACTACGAGCAGTACTTC. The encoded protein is CASSPPKGQSPGLAGDYEQYF.

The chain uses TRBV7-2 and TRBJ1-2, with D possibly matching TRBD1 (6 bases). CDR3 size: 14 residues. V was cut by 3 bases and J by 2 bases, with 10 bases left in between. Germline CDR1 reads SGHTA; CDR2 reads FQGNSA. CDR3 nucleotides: TGTGCCAGCAGCTTTGGGGGGCAGAACTATGGCTACACCTTC. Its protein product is CASSFGGQNYGYTF.

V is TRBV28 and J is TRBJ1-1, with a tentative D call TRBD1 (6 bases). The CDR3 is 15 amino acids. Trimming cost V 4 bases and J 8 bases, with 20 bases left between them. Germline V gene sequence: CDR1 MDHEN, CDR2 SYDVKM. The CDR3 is CASSSGSGGLGEAFF. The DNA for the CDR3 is TGTGCCAGCAGTTCCGGCTCTGGGGGGCTCGGGGAAGCTTTCTTT.

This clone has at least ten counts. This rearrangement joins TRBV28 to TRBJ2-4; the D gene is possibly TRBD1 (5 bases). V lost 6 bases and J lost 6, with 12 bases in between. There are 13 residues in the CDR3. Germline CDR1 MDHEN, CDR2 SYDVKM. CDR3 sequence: CASRDRRINIQYF. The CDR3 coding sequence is TGTGCCAGCAGAGACAGACGAATAAACATTCAGTACTTC.

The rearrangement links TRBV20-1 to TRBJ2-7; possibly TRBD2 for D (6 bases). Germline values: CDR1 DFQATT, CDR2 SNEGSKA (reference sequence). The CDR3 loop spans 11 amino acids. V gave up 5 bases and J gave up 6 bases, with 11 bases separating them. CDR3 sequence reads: CSAGEVGEQYF. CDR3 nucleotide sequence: TGCAGTGCTGGGGAGGTGGGCGAGCAGTACTTC.

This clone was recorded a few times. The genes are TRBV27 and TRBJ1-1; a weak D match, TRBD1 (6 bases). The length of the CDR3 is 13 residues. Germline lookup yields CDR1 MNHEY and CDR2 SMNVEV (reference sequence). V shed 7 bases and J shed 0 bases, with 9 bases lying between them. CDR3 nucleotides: TGTGCCAGCAAGTACAGGGTGAACACTGAAGCTTTCTTT. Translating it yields CASKYRVNTEAFF.

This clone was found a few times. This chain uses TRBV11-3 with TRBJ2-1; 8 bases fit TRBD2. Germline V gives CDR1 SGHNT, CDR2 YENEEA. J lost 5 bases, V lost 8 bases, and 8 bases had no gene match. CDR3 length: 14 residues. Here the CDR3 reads CASGPGGPHNEQFF. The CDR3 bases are TGTGCCAGCGGTCCGGGAGGGCCCCACAATGAGCAGTTCTTC. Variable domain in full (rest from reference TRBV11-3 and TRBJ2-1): EAGVVQSPRYKIIEKKQPVAFWCNPISGHNTLYWYLQNLGQGPELLIRYENEEAVDDSQLPKDRFSAERLKGVDSTLKIQPAELGDSAVYLCASGPGGPHNEQFFGPGTRLTVL.

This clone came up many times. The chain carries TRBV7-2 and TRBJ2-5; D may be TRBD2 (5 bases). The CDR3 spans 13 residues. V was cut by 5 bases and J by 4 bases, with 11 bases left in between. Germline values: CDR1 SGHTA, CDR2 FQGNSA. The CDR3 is CASSAGLRETQYF. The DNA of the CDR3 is TGTGCCAGCAGCGCGGGCCTAAGAGAGACCCAGTACTTC.

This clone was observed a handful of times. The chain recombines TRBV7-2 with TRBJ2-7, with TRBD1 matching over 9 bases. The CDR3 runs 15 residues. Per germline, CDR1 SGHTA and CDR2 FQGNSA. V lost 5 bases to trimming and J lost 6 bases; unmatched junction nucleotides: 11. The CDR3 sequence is CASSPTGTGYSEQYF. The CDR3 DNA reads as TGTGCCAGCAGCCCGACCGGGACAGGGTATTCCGAGCAGTACTTC.

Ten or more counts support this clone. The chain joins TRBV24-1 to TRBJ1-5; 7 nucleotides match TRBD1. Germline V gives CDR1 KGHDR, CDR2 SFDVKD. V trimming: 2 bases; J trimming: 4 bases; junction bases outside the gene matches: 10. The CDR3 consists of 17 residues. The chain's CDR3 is CATSDSGGQTKNQPQHF. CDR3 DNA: TGTGCCACCAGTGATTCTGGGGGACAGACTAAAAATCAGCCCCAGCATTTT.

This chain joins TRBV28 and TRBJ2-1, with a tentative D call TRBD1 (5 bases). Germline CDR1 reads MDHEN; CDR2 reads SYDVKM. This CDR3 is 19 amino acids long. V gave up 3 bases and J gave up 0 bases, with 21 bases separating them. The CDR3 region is CASSFHATVPGGSYNEQFF. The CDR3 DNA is TGTGCCAGCAGTTTCCACGCGACAGTCCCCGGTGGCTCCTACAATGAGCAGTTCTTC.

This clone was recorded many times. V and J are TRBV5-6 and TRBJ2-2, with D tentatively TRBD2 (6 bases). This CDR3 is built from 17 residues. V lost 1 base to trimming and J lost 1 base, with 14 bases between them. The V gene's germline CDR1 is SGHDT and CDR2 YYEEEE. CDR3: CASSLREIPLNTGELFF. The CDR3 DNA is TGTGCCAGCAGCTTGCGGGAGATACCCTTGAACACCGGGGAGCTGTTTTTT.

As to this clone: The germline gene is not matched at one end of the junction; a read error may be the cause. CDR3 bases: TGTTCCAACTCAAGGGGCGTTGGCTACGAGCATTACTTC. It is translated as CSNSRGVGYEHYF. The chain has TRBV18 and TRBJ2-7; TRBD1 might be the D (5 bases). Per the germline V gene, CDR1 is KGHSH and CDR2 is LQKENI. The CDR3 length is 13 residues.

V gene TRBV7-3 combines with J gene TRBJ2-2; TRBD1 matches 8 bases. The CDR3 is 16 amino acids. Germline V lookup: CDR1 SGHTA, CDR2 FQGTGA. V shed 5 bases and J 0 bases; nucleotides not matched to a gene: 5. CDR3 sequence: CASSPNRGTNTGELFF. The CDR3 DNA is TGTGCCAGCAGCCCAAACAGGGGGACGAACACCGGGGAGCTGTTTTTT.

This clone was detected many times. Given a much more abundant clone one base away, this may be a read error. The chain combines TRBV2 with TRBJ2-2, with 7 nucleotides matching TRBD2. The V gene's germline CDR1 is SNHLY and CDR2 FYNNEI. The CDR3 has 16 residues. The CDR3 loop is CASRLGRREYTGGLFF. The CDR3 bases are TGTGCCAGCCGTCTAGGGAGGCGGGAGTACACCGGGGGGCTGTTTTTT.

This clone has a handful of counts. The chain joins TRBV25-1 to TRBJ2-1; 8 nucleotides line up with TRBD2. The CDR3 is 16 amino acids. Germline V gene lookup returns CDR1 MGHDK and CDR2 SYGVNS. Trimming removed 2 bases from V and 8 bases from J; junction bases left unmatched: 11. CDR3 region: CASSEKYGTSRDEQFF. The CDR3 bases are TGTGCCAGCAGTGAAAAGTACGGGACTAGTAGGGATGAGCAGTTCTTC. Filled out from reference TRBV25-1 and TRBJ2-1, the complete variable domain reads EADIYQTPRYLVIGTGKKITLECSQTMGHDKMYWYQQDPGMELHLIHYSYGVNSTEKGDLSSESTVSRIRTEHFPLTLESARPSHTSQYLCASSEKYGTSRDEQFFGPGTRLTVL.

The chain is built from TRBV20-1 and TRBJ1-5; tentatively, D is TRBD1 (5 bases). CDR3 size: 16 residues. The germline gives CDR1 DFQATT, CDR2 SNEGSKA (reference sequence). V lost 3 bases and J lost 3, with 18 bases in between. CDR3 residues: CSASTMEGIANQPQHF. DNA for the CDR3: TGCAGTGCTAGTACTATGGAGGGGATCGCCAATCAGCCCCAGCATTTT.

The CDR3 spells CASSRKVGREKLFF. The CDR3 DNA follows: TGTGCCAGCAGCCGGAAGGTGGGGCGTGAAAAACTGTTTTTT. The chain uses TRBV5-6 and TRBJ1-4, with D perhaps matching TRBD1 (5 bases). V was trimmed by 4 bases and J by 7 bases, leaving 14 bases between them. The CDR3 consists of 14 residues. Germline V gene data show CDR1 as SGHDT and CDR2 as YYEEEE.

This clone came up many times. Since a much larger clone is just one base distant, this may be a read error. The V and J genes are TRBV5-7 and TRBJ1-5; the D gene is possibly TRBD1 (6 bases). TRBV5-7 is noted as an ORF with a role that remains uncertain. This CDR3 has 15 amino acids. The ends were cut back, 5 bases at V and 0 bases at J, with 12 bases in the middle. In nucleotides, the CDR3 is TGTGCCAGCAGGGACGGGGGCAATAGCAATCAGCCCCAGCATTTT. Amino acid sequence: CASRDGGNSNQPQHF.

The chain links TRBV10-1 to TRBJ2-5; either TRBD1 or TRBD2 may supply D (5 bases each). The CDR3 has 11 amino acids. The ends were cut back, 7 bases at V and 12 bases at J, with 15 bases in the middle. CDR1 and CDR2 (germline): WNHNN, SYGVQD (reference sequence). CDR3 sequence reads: CASTGTRPEYF. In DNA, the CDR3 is TGCGCCAGCACCGGGACGCGGCCGGAGTACTTC.

CDR3 residues: CASSQDSGLAGLTDTQYF. Written as DNA, the CDR3 is TGTGCCAGCAGCCAAGATTCGGGACTAGCGGGATTAACAGATACGCAGTATTTT. This chain joins TRBV3-1 and TRBJ2-3; 13 bases align to TRBD2. Germline CDR1 and CDR2: LGHDT and YNNKEL (reference sequence). CDR3 length: 18 amino acids. The J segment lost 3 bases and the V segment lost 0 bases, leaving 6 bases of the junction unmatched.

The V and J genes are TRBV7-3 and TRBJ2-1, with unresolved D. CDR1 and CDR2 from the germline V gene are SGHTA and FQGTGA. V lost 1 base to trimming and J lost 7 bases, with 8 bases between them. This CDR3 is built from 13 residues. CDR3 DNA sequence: TGTGCCAGCAGCTTAATGGGTAGAAATGAGCAGTTCTTC. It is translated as CASSLMGRNEQFF.

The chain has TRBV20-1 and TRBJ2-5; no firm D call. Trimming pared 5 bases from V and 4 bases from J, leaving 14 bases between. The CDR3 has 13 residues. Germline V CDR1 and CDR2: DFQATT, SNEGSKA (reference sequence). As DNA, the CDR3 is TGCAGTGCTCGTGTGTTAGTGGGAGAGACCCAGTACTTC. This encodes CSARVLVGETQYF.

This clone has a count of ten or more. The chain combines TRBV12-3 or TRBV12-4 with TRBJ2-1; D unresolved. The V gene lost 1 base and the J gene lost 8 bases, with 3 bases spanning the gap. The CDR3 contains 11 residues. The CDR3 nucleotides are TGTGCCAGCAGTTTAGTACATGAGCAGTTCTTC. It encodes CASSLVHEQFF.